The clone carrying this T cell receptor (beta chain) was found once. This sample was taken from a study of OX40 agonist ivuxolimab in advanced cancers. Data came from immunoSEQ multiplex PCR; TCRdb stores just in-frame clones and leaves some out. The table lists about 69,000 clones, roughly nine tenths of them singletons, with roughly 0.27% in the top ten. CDR1 and CDR2 from the germline V gene are LNHDA and SQIVND (reference sequence). V lost 5 bases to trimming and J lost 6 bases; unmatched junction nucleotides: 7. The CDR3 covers 15 residues. The sequenced sample was CD4+ or CD8+ T cells sorted from blood, obtained in a trial of the OX40 agonist ivuxolimab. The V call is TRBV19, the J call TRBJ1-4; 9 nucleotides match TRBD1. This TCR was sampled from an adult with an advanced solid tumor such as melanoma, head and neck, liver or kidney cancer. CDR3 nucleotide sequence: TGTGCCAGTAGTCCCCAGACAGGGGGACATGAAAAACTGTTTTTT. Residues: CASSPQTGGHEKLFF.